A selection of T cell receptor beta chains follows, all from one sample in a study of T cells in localized non-small cell lung cancer. Assay used: immunoSEQ multiplex PCR; TCRdb lists only in-frame clones, some missing. The sample contains about 3,000 clones, less than 30% of which appear only once. The material was lung tumor tissue, obtained before any cancer treatment. These receptors all come from a man aged 40 to 70 with stage I lung adenocarcinoma. Each CDR3 is given with its conserved first and last residue. The D gene is left open where the match is weak. Rows give clone size only sometimes, using once, few, many, or a class for an expanded clone.

j_call cdr3_length v_call d_call clone_size cdr3_aa cdr3_nt
TRBJ1-2 15 TRBV18 - - CASSSQGRTNYGYTF TGTGCCAGCTCCTCCCAGGGGCGCACCAACTATGGCTACACCTTC
TRBJ2-2 16 TRBV6-8 - - CASSFSKRLDTGELFF TGTGCCAGCAGTTTCTCGAAGCGCTTGGACACCGGGGAGCTGTTTTTT
TRBJ2-5 16 TRBV11-3 - many CASSLVSGVRQETQYF TGTGCCAGCAGCTTAGTATCGGGGGTACGGCAAGAGACCCAGTACTTC
TRBJ1-1 14 TRBV5-1 TRBD1 - CASSKAGGFTEAFF TGCGCCAGCAGTAAGGCAGGGGGGTTCACTGAAGCTTTCTTT
TRBJ2-5 16 TRBV18 TRBD1 - CASSPRTGGSGETQYF TGTGCCAGCTCACCTCGGACAGGGGGATCGGGAGAGACCCAGTACTTC
TRBJ1-5 14 TRBV19 - once CASGLRDTGPPQHF TGTGCCAGCGGACTACGAGACACGGGGCCGCCCCAGCATTTT
TRBJ2-3 15 TRBV7-5 - few CASSLGVTNTDTQYF TGTGCCAGCAGCTTAGGAGTTACGAACACAGATACGCAGTATTTT
TRBJ1-1 16 TRBV4-1 - few CASSQDPGGSDTEAFF TGCGCCAGCAGCCAAGATCCCGGGGGTTCGGACACTGAAGCTTTCTTT
TRBJ2-7 14 TRBV15 - - CATQDSDIPWEQYF TGTGCCACCCAGGACTCCGACATCCCTTGGGAGCAGTACTTC
TRBJ1-5 15 TRBV27 - - CASSLRAGPYQPQHF TGTGCCAGCAGTCTCCGGGCAGGGCCCTATCAGCCCCAGCATTTT
TRBJ1-1 14 TRBV6-8 - few CASTLEGKNTEAFF TGTGCCAGCACCTTAGAGGGTAAGAACACTGAAGCTTTCTTT
TRBJ1-1 15 TRBV11-3 - - CASTPKGGGGYEAFF TGTGCCAGCACCCCTAAGGGTGGGGGGGGTTATGAAGCTTTCTTT
TRBJ1-5 14 TRBV5-1 TRBD1 - CASSSGTGGQPQHF TGCGCCAGCAGCTCCGGGACAGGGGGGCAGCCCCAGCATTTT
TRBJ1-1 14 TRBV19 - - CASISQWGLTEAFF TGTGCCAGTATCTCCCAATGGGGGCTTACTGAAGCTTTCTTT
TRBJ2-1 15 TRBV11-3 TRBD2 - CASRPIREARDEQFF TGTGCCAGCAGACCAATCCGGGAGGCGCGCGATGAGCAGTTCTTC
TRBJ1-5 18 TRBV6-8 - medium-sized CASSYPRPAGTSHQPQHF TGTGCCAGCAGTTACCCGCGCCCGGCGGGGACCTCTCATCAGCCCCAGCATTTT
TRBJ2-3 16 TRBV5-1 TRBD1 - CASSSQIRTGSDTQYF TGCGCCAGCAGCTCTCAAATTCGGACAGGGTCAGATACGCAGTATTTT
TRBJ2-7 14 TRBV9 - few CASSVWPSGYEQYF TGTGCCAGCAGCGTATGGCCTTCGGGGTACGAGCAGTACTTC
TRBJ1-1 17 TRBV28 - few CASSFRRGRLAYTEAFF TGTGCCAGCAGCTTCAGGAGGGGGAGGCTTGCGTACACTGAAGCTTTCTTT
TRBJ2-3 18 TRBV5-1 TRBD2 - CASSPDALTSGSTDTQYF TGCGCCAGCAGCCCCGACGCTTTGACTAGCGGTAGCACAGATACGCAGTATTTT
TRBJ2-1 14 TRBV29-1 - few CSVNPGPFYNEQFF TGCAGCGTCAATCCGGGACCCTTCTACAATGAGCAGTTCTTC
TRBJ2-3 13 TRBV29-1 - - CSVHPDRLSSQYF TGCAGCGTTCACCCGGATAGACTATCTTCGCAGTATTTT
TRBJ2-3 12 TRBV18 - - CASSGSTDTQYF TGTGCCAGCTCAGGTAGCACAGATACGCAGTATTTT
TRBJ1-5 14 TRBV18 - - CASSGAYSNQPQHF TGTGCCAGCTCGGGGGCTTATAGCAATCAGCCCCAGCATTTT
TRBJ2-7 14 TRBV11-3 - few CASSLRRGPYEQYF TGTGCCAGCAGCTTAAGGCGGGGGCCCTACGAGCAGTACTTC
TRBJ2-1 17 TRBV15 - - CATSRDNGLGRYNEQFF TGTGCCACCAGCAGAGATAACGGGCTAGGGCGGTACAATGAGCAGTTCTTC
TRBJ2-3 13 TRBV9 - few CASSVVQTDTQYF TGTGCCAGCAGCGTCGTCCAGACAGATACGCAGTATTTT
TRBJ2-4 15 TRBV28 - - CASRGFGVAKNIQYF TGTGCCAGCAGGGGCTTCGGGGTAGCCAAAAACATTCAGTACTTC
TRBJ1-1 12 TRBV6-7 - - CASSYLGDEAFF TGTGCCAGCAGTTATTTGGGCGATGAAGCTTTCTTT
TRBJ2-2 15 TRBV14 - - CASSRNSGNTGELFF TGTGCCAGCAGCCGAAATAGCGGAAACACCGGGGAGCTGTTTTTT
TRBJ2-1 14 TRBV11-3 TRBD1 - CASSQGTGDNEQFF TGTGCCAGCAGCCAGGGGACAGGGGACAATGAGCAGTTCTTC
TRBJ1-4 15 TRBV11-3 TRBD1 - CASTKRGRSNEKLFF TGTGCCAGCACCAAAAGGGGGCGTTCTAATGAAAAACTGTTTTTT
TRBJ2-5 14 TRBV11-3 - few CASSRNRVGETQYF TGTGCCAGCAGCCGTAATAGGGTTGGGGAGACCCAGTACTTC
TRBJ1-1 14 TRBV11-3 - - CASSLVFMNTEAFF TGTGCCAGCAGCTTGGTTTTCATGAACACTGAAGCTTTCTTT
TRBJ2-5 15 TRBV11-3 - - CASSFAPTYQETQYF TGTGCCAGCAGCTTTGCCCCCACGTACCAAGAGACCCAGTACTTC
TRBJ1-3 16 TRBV5-1 TRBD1 - CASSLSGTGFLDTIYF TGCGCCAGCAGCTTGTCCGGGACAGGGTTCTTGGACACCATATATTTT
TRBJ2-7 14 TRBV30 - - CAWRSGGDIYEQYF TGTGCCTGGAGATCTGGCGGGGACATCTACGAGCAGTACTTC
TRBJ2-5 18 TRBV6-8 TRBD1 - CASSFPDDPGTGAETQYF TGTGCCAGCAGTTTCCCGGATGACCCCGGGACAGGGGCAGAGACCCAGTACTTC
TRBJ2-1 16 TRBV11-3 TRBD1 few CASSRRGTGGFNEQFF TGTGCCAGCAGCCGTCGCGGGACAGGGGGCTTCAATGAGCAGTTCTTC
TRBJ2-1 13 TRBV19 - - CASNGDAYNEQFF TGTGCCAGTAACGGGGATGCCTACAATGAGCAGTTCTTC
TRBJ1-3 16 TRBV19 - few CASSHPGTLTGNTIYF TGTGCCAGTAGTCACCCCGGGACACTGACTGGAAACACCATATATTTT
TRBJ2-5 13 TRBV25-1 - - CASSEYMGETQYF TGTGCCAGCAGTGAATATATGGGGGAGACCCAGTACTTC
TRBJ2-5 14 TRBV19 TRBD2 - CASQRERGQETQYF TGTGCCAGCCAGCGGGAGCGAGGCCAAGAGACCCAGTACTTC
TRBJ2-2 15 TRBV6-8 - - CASTLALGGTGELFF TGTGCCAGCACTTTAGCCCTCGGGGGTACCGGGGAGCTGTTTTTT
TRBJ1-1 16 TRBV11-3 - few CASSLVSRTTDTEAFF TGTGCCAGCAGCTTAGTTAGTCGGACTACGGACACTGAAGCTTTCTTT
TRBJ2-5 15 TRBV30 - - CAWARGRVDQETQYF TGTGCCTGGGCGCGGGGCAGGGTAGATCAAGAGACCCAGTACTTC
TRBJ1-1 16 TRBV19 - - CASSSRPGQTNTEAFF TGTGCCAGTAGTTCCCGGCCTGGACAGACGAACACTGAAGCTTTCTTT
TRBJ2-7 14 TRBV29-1 TRBD2 - CSGRLSGSSYEQYF TGCAGCGGCCGGTTAAGCGGGAGCTCCTACGAGCAGTACTTC
TRBJ2-2 14 TRBV9 TRBD1 medium-sized CASSNPGGTGELFF TGTGCCAGCAGTAACCCAGGGGGCACCGGGGAGCTGTTTTTT
TRBJ2-1 15 TRBV7-4 TRBD2 medium-sized CASSFTSGADNEQFF TGTGCCAGCAGCTTCACTAGCGGGGCCGACAATGAGCAGTTCTTC
TRBJ1-1 14 TRBV6-8 - few CASSVGGPNTEAFF TGTGCCAGCAGTGTAGGCGGCCCGAACACTGAAGCTTTCTTT
TRBJ1-2 12 TRBV6-8 - few CASSPNRFVRTF TGTGCCAGCAGCCCGAACCGCTTCGTGCGGACCTTC
TRBJ2-3 16 TRBV5-1 TRBD2 few CASSSGTSGMADTQYF TGCGCCAGCAGCAGCGGGACTAGCGGGATGGCAGATACGCAGTATTTT